The entry below describes one T cell receptor beta chain. The sample is drawn from a study of blood T cell repertoires in COVID-19. Study background: Sites across the United States, Italy and Spain contributed samples from acute and convalescent COVID-19.

The CDR3 loop spans 18 amino acids. The V segment lost 4 bases and the J segment 3 bases; nucleotides outside the gene matches: 16. In germline, CDR1 is SGDLS, CDR2 YYNGEE. This table comes from immunoSEQ multiplex PCR, and its TCRdb copy is limited to in-frame clones, with some not included. The data contain roughly 480,000 clones, nearly 90% of them singletons. The chain uses TRBV9 and TRBJ2-3; TRBD1 agrees at 8 bases. The receptor comes from a man between 18 and 35 years old with COVID-19, enrolled during active disease. The material sequenced was peripheral blood. The CDR3 DNA follows: TGTGCCAGCAGCCCCCGACTGACAGGGGTTTCGTCGACAGATACGCAGTATTTT. Protein: CASSPRLTGVSSTDTQYF.